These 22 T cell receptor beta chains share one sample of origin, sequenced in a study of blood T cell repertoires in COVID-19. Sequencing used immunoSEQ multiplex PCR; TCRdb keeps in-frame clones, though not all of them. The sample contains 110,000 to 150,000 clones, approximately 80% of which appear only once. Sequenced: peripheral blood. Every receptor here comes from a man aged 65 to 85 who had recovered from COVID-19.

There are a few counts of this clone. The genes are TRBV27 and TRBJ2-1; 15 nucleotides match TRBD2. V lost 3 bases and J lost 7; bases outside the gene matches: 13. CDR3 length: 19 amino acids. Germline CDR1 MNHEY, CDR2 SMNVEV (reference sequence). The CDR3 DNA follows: TGTGCCAGCAGTTTGTTCCCGGGACTAGCGGGAGGACCTAGGAATGAGCAGTTCTTC. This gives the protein CASSLFPGLAGGPRNEQFF.

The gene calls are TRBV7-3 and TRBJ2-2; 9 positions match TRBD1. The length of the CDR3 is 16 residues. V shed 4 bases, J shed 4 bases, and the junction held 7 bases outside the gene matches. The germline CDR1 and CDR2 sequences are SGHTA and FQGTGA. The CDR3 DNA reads TGTGCCAGCAGCTCCAGACAGGGGGGCTTCACCGGGGAGCTGTTTTTT. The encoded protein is CASSSRQGGFTGELFF.

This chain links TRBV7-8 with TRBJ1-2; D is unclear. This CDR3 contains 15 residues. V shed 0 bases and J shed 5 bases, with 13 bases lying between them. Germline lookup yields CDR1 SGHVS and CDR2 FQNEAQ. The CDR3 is CASSLAADWRYGYTF. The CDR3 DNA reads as TGTGCCAGCAGCTTAGCGGCGGATTGGCGTTATGGCTACACCTTC.

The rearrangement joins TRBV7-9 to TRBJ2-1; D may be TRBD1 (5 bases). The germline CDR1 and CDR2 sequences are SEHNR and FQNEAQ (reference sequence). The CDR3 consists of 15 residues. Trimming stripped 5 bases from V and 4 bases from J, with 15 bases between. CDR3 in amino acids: CASSPRQNPYNEQFF. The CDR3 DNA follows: TGTGCCAGCAGCCCCCGACAGAACCCTTACAATGAGCAGTTCTTC.

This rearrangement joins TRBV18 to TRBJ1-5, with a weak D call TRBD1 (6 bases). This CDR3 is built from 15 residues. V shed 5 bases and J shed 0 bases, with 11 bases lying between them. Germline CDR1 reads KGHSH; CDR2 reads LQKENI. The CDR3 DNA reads TGTGCCAGCTCAGGACGGACAGTTAGCAATCAGCCCCAGCATTTT. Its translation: CASSGRTVSNQPQHF.

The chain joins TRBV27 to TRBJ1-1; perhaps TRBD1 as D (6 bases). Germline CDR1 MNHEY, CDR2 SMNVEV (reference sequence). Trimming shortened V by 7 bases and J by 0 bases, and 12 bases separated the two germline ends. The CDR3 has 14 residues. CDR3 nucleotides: TGTGCCAGCATCAAAGACAGGATGAACACTGAAGCTTTCTTT. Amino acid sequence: CASIKDRMNTEAFF.

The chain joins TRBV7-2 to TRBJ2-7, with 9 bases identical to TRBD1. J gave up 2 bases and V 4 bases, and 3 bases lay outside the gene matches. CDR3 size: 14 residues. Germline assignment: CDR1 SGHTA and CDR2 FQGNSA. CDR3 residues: CASSSRTGAYEQYF. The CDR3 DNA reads TGTGCCAGCAGCTCGAGGACAGGGGCCTACGAGCAGTACTTC.

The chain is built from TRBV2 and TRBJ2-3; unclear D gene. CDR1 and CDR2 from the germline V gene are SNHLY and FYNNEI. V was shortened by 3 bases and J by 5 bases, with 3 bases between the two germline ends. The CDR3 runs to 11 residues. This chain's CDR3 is CASSDRDTQYF. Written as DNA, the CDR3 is TGTGCCAGCAGTGACAGAGATACGCAGTATTTT.

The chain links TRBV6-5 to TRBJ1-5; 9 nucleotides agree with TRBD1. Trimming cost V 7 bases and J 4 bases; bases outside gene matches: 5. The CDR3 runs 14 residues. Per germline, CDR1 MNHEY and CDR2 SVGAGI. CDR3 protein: CASMGTGLNQPQHF. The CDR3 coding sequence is TGTGCCAGCATGGGGACAGGGCTAAATCAGCCCCAGCATTTT.

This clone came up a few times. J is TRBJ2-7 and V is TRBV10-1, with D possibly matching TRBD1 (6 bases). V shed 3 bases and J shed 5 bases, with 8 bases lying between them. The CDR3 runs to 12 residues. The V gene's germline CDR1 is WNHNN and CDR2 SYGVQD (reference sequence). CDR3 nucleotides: TGCGCCAGCAGTGACAGGGGCAACGAGCAGTACTTC. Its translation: CASSDRGNEQYF.

Here the CDR3 reads CASGLVVGTRGYGYTF. The CDR3 region has the DNA TGTGCTAGTGGTTTGGTAGTGGGGACCAGGGGCTATGGCTACACCTTC. The chain has TRBV12-5 and TRBJ1-2; D is perhaps TRBD1 (6 bases). Between the trimmed V and J ends, which lost 0 bases and 4 bases, there was a span of 15 bases. The CDR3 is made up of 16 amino acids. The germline CDR1 and CDR2 sequences are LGHNT and FRNRAP.

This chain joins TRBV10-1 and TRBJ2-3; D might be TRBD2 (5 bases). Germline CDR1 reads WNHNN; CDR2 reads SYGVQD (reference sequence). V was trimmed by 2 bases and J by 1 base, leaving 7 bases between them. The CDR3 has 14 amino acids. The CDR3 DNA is TGCGCCAGCAGTGAGCGGCGGGGCACAGATACGCAGTATTTT. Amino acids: CASSERRGTDTQYF.

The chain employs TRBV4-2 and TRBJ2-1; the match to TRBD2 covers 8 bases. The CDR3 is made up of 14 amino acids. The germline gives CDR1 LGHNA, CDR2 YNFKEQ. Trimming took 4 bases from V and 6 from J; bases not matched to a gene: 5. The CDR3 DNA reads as TGTGCCAGCAGCCCGGGACTAGACCCCAATGAGCAGTTCTTC. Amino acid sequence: CASSPGLDPNEQFF.

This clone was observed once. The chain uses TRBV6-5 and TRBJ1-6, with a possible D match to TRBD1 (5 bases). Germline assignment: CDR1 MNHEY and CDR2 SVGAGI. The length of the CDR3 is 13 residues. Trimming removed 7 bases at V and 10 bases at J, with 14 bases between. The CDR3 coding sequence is TGTGCCAGCACGGACACCCTGCGGTCACCCCTCCACTTT. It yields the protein CASTDTLRSPLHF.

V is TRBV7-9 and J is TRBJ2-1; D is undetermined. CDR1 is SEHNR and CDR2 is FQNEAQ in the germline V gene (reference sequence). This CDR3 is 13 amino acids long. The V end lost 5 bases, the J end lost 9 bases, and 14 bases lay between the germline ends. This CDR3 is CASSPDWISEQFF. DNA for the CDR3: TGTGCCAGCAGCCCCGACTGGATAAGTGAGCAGTTCTTC.

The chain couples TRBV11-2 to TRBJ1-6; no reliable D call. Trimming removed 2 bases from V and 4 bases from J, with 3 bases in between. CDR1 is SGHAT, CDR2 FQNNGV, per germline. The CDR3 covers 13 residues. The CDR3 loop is CASSLQYNSPLHF. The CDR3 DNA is TGTGCCAGCAGCTTACAATATAATTCACCCCTCCACTTT.

This chain's CDR3 is CASSRRTSGSETQYF. CDR3 DNA: TGCGCCAGCAGCCGACGGACTAGCGGGAGTGAGACCCAGTACTTC. The chain carries TRBV5-1 and TRBJ2-5; 13 nucleotides agree with TRBD2. Germline assignment: CDR1 SGHRS and CDR2 YFSETQ. V trimming: 4 bases; J trimming: 5 bases; junction bases outside the gene matches: 5. The CDR3 sequence is 15 residues long.

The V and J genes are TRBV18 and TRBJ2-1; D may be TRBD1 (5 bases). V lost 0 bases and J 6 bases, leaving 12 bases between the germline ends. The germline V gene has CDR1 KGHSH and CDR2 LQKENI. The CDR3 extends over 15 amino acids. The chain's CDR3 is CASSPPAGSGNEQFF. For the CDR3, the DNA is TGTGCCAGCTCACCACCGGCAGGGTCGGGCAATGAGCAGTTCTTC. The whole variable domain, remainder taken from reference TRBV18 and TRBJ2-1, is NAGVMQNPRHLVRRRGQEARLRCSPMKGHSHVYWYRQLPEEGLKFMVYLQKENIIDESGMPKERFSAEFPKEGPSILRIQQVVRGDSAAYFCASSPPAGSGNEQFFGPGTRLTVL.

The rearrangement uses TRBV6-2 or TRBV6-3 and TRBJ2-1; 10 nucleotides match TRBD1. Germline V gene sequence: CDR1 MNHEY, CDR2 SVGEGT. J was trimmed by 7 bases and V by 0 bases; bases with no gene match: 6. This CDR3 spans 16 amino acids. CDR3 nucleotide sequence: TGTGCCAGCAGTTACTCGATGGGGACAGGGGTTAATGAGCAGTTCTTC. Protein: CASSYSMGTGVNEQFF.

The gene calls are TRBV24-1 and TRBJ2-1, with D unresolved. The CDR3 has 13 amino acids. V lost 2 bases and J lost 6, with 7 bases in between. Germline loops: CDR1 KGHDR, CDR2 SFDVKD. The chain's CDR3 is CATSDSYTNEQFF. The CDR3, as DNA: TGTGCCACCAGTGATTCATACACCAATGAGCAGTTCTTC.

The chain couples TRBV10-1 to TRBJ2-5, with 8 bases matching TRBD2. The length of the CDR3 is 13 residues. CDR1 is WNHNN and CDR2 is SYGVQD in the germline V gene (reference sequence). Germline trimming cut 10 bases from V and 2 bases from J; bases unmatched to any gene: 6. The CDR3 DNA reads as TGCGCCACCAGCGGGAGCGTACAAGAGACCCAGTACTTC. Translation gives CATSGSVQETQYF.

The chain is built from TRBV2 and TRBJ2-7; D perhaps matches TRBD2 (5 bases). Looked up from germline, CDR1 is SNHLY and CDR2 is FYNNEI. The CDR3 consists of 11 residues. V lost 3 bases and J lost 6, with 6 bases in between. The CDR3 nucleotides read TGTGCCAGCAGTGAGCGGGTCGAGCAGTACTTC. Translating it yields CASSERVEQYF.